This is a list of T cell receptor beta chains from one sample in a study of T-cell reconstitution after alpha-beta-depleted transplantation in children. A single record per CDR3 protein comes from TCRdb applying MiXCR to the PCR reads. The table lists approximately 270,000 distinct CDR3 sequences, around 25% of them singletons. The source was PBMCs, mostly from graft donor cells, collected 360 days after TCRalphabeta/CD19-depleted stem cell transplant. The receptors stem from a female patient aged 2-9 years who had a stem cell transplant for congenital amegakaryocytic thrombocytopenia, so the T cells may come from the graft donor. The CDR3 runs from the conserved cysteine through the conserved F or W. A D gene is named only where the DNA matches it firmly. Clone sizes are given selectively: once, few, many, or a class where the clone is expanded.

.,TRBV4-2,few,TRBJ1-2,CASSQVLAGSGGYTF,TGTGCCAGCAGCCAAGTCTTGGCAGGCAGCGGAGGCTACACCTTC
.,TRBV12-3/TRBV12-4,few,TRBJ2-1,CASSLAGNAQGEQFF,TGTGCCAGCAGTTTAGCGGGAAACGCCCAGGGTGAGCAGTTCTTC
TRBD2,TRBV20-1,.,TRBJ2-7,CSATTSGIYEQYF,TGCAGCGCCACGACTAGCGGGATCTACGAGCAGTACTTC
.,TRBV3-1,.,TRBJ2-5,CASSQGLRGPWTQYF,TGTGCCAGCAGCCAAGGGCTCCGGGGGCCCTGGACCCAGTACTTC
.,TRBV20-1,.,TRBJ1-5,CSARAGVNQPQHF,TGCAGTGCTAGGGCAGGGGTCAATCAGCCCCAGCATTTT
.,TRBV20-1,.,TRBJ2-5,CSAPRPPLSQETQYF,TGCAGTGCACCTCGTCCCCCGTTAAGCCAAGAGACCCAGTACTTC
TRBD1,TRBV20-1,.,TRBJ1-5,CSARSGTAGKYSNQPQHF,TGCAGTGCTAGAAGCGGGACAGCCGGGAAGTATAGCAATCAGCCCCAGCATTTT
.,TRBV20-1,.,TRBJ1-1,CSARVVGEAFF,TGCAGTGCTAGAGTTGTGGGTGAAGCTTTCTTT
.,TRBV20-1,few,TRBJ2-2,CSARERRTNTGELFF,TGCAGTGCTAGAGAAAGACGGACGAACACCGGGGAGCTGTTTTTT
TRBD2,TRBV20-1,few,TRBJ2-1,CSPHPSGSSYNEQFF,TGCAGTCCCCACCCTAGCGGGAGCTCCTACAATGAGCAGTTCTTC
TRBD1,TRBV20-1,few,TRBJ2-1,CSAYKGQGVSNEQFF,TGCAGTGCCTATAAAGGACAGGGAGTGAGCAATGAGCAGTTCTTC
TRBD2,TRBV6-5,few,TRBJ2-2,CASSRRLAEKAGELFF,TGTGCCAGCAGTCGCCGACTAGCCGAAAAGGCCGGGGAGCTGTTTTTT
.,TRBV28,.,TRBJ1-2,CASTQEGVIYGYTF,TGTGCCAGCACCCAGGAGGGGGTAATCTATGGCTACACCTTC
.,TRBV21-1,once,TRBJ2-7,CASSKAGQGNEQYF,TGTGCCAGCAGCAAAGCAGGACAGGGGAACGAGCAGTACTTC
TRBD1,TRBV6-1,few,TRBJ1-1,CASNPDRARTEAFF,TGTGCCAGCAATCCCGACAGGGCAAGGACTGAAGCTTTCTTT
.,TRBV10-3,few,TRBJ2-7,CAISGLTSYEQYF,TGTGCCATCAGTGGACTGACCTCCTACGAGCAGTACTTC
.,TRBV5-1,.,TRBJ1-1,CASSLEEGLNTEAFF,TGCGCCAGCAGCTTGGAGGAGGGCCTGAACACTGAAGCTTTCTTT
TRBD1,TRBV28,many,TRBJ1-6,CASKTGGGYNSPLHF,TGTGCCAGCAAGACAGGGGGAGGATATAATTCACCCCTCCACTTT
.,TRBV12-3/TRBV12-4,.,TRBJ1-2,CASSPDRFYGYTF,TGTGCCAGCAGTCCCGACAGGTTCTATGGCTACACCTTC
.,TRBV10-3,.,TRBJ2-1,CAISDPGSSYNEQFF,TGTGCCATCAGTGACCCTGGGAGCTCCTACAATGAGCAGTTCTTC
TRBD2,TRBV10-3,.,TRBJ2-7,CAISEGLAGGYYEQYF,TGTGCCATCAGTGAGGGACTAGCGGGAGGTTACTACGAGCAGTACTTC
TRBD2,TRBV27,few,TRBJ2-3,CASSFSPGLAEADTQYF,TGTGCCAGCAGTTTCTCTCCGGGACTAGCGGAGGCAGATACGCAGTATTTT
.,TRBV6-2/TRBV6-3,.,TRBJ2-1,CASSYPLPVAATYNEQFF,TGTGCCAGCAGTTACCCTCTTCCGGTAGCGGCTACCTACAATGAGCAGTTCTTC
.,TRBV12-3/TRBV12-4,few,TRBJ2-1,CASSLALQGLDEQFF,TGTGCCAGCAGTTTAGCCCTACAGGGATTGGATGAGCAGTTCTTC
TRBD1,TRBV20-1,many,TRBJ2-7,CSALGTGGMQQYF,TGCAGTGCTCTCGGGACAGGGGGCATGCAGCAGTACTTC
.,TRBV20-1,few,TRBJ2-7,CSARGLLRRYEQYF,TGCAGTGCTAGGGGACTCCTGCGACGGTACGAGCAGTACTTC
.,TRBV4-1,few,TRBJ2-5,CASSQTLGETQYF,TGCGCCAGCAGCCAAACCTTAGGGGAGACCCAGTACTTC
.,TRBV3-1,.,TRBJ1-3,CASSQLAGNTIYF,TGTGCCAGCAGCCAACTCGCTGGAAACACCATATATTTT